Presented here are 8 T cell receptor beta chains from one specimen sequenced in a study of control samples from healthy donors and cancer patients. This table comes from immunoSEQ multiplex PCR, and its TCRdb copy is limited to in-frame clones, with some not included. In the table there are about 160,000 clones, about 94% of which are singletons. The sample taken for sequencing was blood. Source of these receptors: a woman aged 40 to 55 in good health.

The rearrangement links TRBV27 to TRBJ1-2, with 7 bases that match TRBD1. The CDR3 covers 15 residues. With 5 bases clipped from V and 2 bases from J, the junction kept 8 bases outside the gene matches. CDR1 is MNHEY, CDR2 SMNVEV, per germline (reference sequence). This chain's CDR3 is CASSTRRGLNYGYTF. In nucleotides, the CDR3 is TGTGCCAGCAGTACACGAAGGGGGCTCAACTATGGCTACACCTTC.

This chain uses TRBV7-2 with TRBJ1-5, with D unclear. Germline V CDR1 and CDR2: SGHTA, FQGNSA. The CDR3 has 12 amino acids. Trimming stripped 4 bases from V and 9 bases from J, with 10 bases between. The DNA for the CDR3 is TGTGCCAGCAGCTCGCTCCTTGGGCCCCAGCATTTT. It yields the protein CASSSLLGPQHF.

The CDR3 region has the DNA TGTGCCAGCAGTGAAGGAGTGGCGATCTGGGGCTACACCTTC. Translation: CASSEGVAIWGYTF. The chain is built from TRBV6-1 and TRBJ1-2; D remains ambiguous. The CDR3 contains 14 residues. Germline V CDR1 and CDR2: MNHNS, SASEGT. V lost 1 base, J lost 8 bases, and 14 bases lay in between.

J is TRBJ2-1 and V is TRBV19, with D perhaps matching TRBD2 (5 bases). Germline lookup yields CDR1 LNHDA and CDR2 SQIVND (reference sequence). The germline V and J ends were trimmed by 0 bases and 6 bases, with 18 bases remaining between them. This CDR3 contains 17 residues. For the CDR3, the DNA is TGTGCCAGTAGTATAGACGAGGGCGGGTCCTTTCTCAATGAGCAGTTCTTC. Amino acid sequence: CASSIDEGGSFLNEQFF.

As for this clone: Other DNA sequences within the sample encode an identical CDR3. The gene calls are TRBV7-2 and TRBJ1-1; the D gene is possibly TRBD1 (6 bases). CDR3 length equals 13 residues. The germline CDR1 and CDR2 sequences are SGHTA and FQGNSA. V lost 0 bases and J 5 bases, leaving 7 bases between the germline ends. The CDR3 DNA reads TGTGCCAGCAGCTTAGCGAGGGGGACTGAAGCTTTCTTT. Its translation: CASSLARGTEAFF.

The chain couples TRBV6-2 or TRBV6-3 to TRBJ1-2, with D maybe TRBD1 (6 bases). Deletions cut 6 bases from V and 4 bases from J, with 12 bases between. CDR3 length equals 13 residues. Germline V gives CDR1 MNHEY, CDR2 SVGEGT. CDR3 sequence reads: CASSLQGSYGYTF. CDR3 nucleotides: TGTGCCAGCAGCCTACAGGGATCCTATGGCTACACCTTC.

This clone was detected only once. The chain recombines TRBV4-3 with TRBJ2-7; D gene unclear. Germline CDR1 LGHNA, CDR2 YSLEER. V was shortened by 0 bases and J by 6 bases, with 6 bases between the two germline ends. CDR3 length: 12 amino acids. The CDR3 region has the DNA TGCGCCAGCAGCCAAGATTTCCTCGAGCAGTACTTC. This translates into CASSQDFLEQYF.

The chain couples TRBV5-1 to TRBJ1-2, with 7 bases identical to TRBD1. CDR3 length: 14 residues. Germline V gene lookup returns CDR1 SGHRS and CDR2 YFSETQ. Trimming took 3 bases from V and 2 from J; bases not matched to a gene: 4. CDR3 nucleotide sequence: TGCGCCAGCAGCTCCGGGGACAGAAACTATGGCTACACCTTC. Amino acids: CASSSGDRNYGYTF. Looking up the rest from reference TRBV5-1 and TRBJ1-2 gives the full variable domain: KAGVTQTPRYLIKTRGQQVTLSCSPISGHRSVSWYQQTPGQGLQFLFEYFSETQRNKGNFPGRFSGRQFSNSRSEMNVSTLELGDSALYLCASSSGDRNYGYTFGSGTRLTVV.